The 19 T cell receptor beta chains reported below all come from one sample, sequenced in a study of control samples from healthy donors and cancer patients. Sequenced by immunoSEQ multiplex PCR; TCRdb stores in-frame clones only, minus some. The sample records 40,000 to 65,000 clones, roughly 87% being singletons. The sequenced sample was PBMCs. These receptors all stem from a man aged 55 to 70 with head and neck cancer.

The V and J genes are TRBV30 and TRBJ1-2, with 7 positions matching TRBD1. Germline CDR1 and CDR2: GTSNPN and SVGIG (reference sequence). The CDR3 is 13 amino acids. J lost 4 bases, V lost 3 bases, and 5 bases had no gene match. This chain's CDR3 is CAWSPTGFYGYTF. In DNA form, the CDR3 reads TGTGCCTGGAGCCCGACAGGGTTCTATGGCTACACCTTC.

Here the CDR3 reads CASSFRQLTYEQYF. CDR3 nucleotides: TGTGCCAGCAGTTTCAGACAGCTGACCTACGAGCAGTACTTC. This rearrangement joins TRBV2 to TRBJ2-7; D is perhaps TRBD1 (5 bases). Germline CDR1 is SNHLY and CDR2 is FYNNEI. The CDR3 covers 14 residues. V gave up 5 bases and J gave up 2 bases, with 13 bases separating them.

The chain couples TRBV6-5 to TRBJ1-3, with D possibly being TRBD1 (5 bases). V lost 6 bases and J 0 bases, leaving 12 bases between the germline ends. The CDR3 consists of 15 residues. Germline V CDR1 and CDR2: MNHEY, SVGAGI. In DNA, the CDR3 is TGTGCCAGCAGCCACAGGCGCAGCTCTGGAAACACCATATATTTT. Protein: CASSHRRSSGNTIYF.

This chain links TRBV4-2 with TRBJ2-1, with D maybe TRBD1 (6 bases). CDR1 and CDR2 from the germline V gene are LGHNA and YNFKEQ. The CDR3 consists of 12 residues. V was shortened by 4 bases and J by 10 bases, with 11 bases between the two germline ends. The CDR3 coding sequence is TGTGCCAGCAGCCGAACAGGGTGGGAGCAGTTCTTC. Translated: CASSRTGWEQFF.

V and J are TRBV10-1 and TRBJ2-2, with unresolved D. V was cut by 0 bases and J by 5 bases, with 16 bases left in between. Germline CDR1 WNHNN, CDR2 SYGVQD (reference sequence). The CDR3 has 17 amino acids. The CDR3 region is CASSESTVARVTGELFF. The CDR3 DNA follows: TGCGCCAGCAGTGAGTCGACTGTGGCTAGAGTTACCGGGGAGCTGTTTTTT.

This clone showed up just once. The chain uses TRBV6-2 or TRBV6-3 and TRBJ2-3; 9 positions agree with TRBD2. Germline CDR1 and CDR2: MNHEY and SVGEGT. The CDR3 spans 15 residues. The ends lost 2 bases at V and 6 bases at J; junction bases unmatched: 6. The CDR3 spells CASSYRRGGADTQYF. The CDR3 nucleotides are TGTGCCAGCAGTTACAGGCGGGGGGGCGCGGATACGCAGTATTTT.

The chain joins TRBV4-3 to TRBJ2-7; 9 nucleotides align to TRBD1. V shed 4 bases, J shed 3 bases, and the junction held 1 base outside the gene matches. The CDR3 sequence is 13 residues long. Germline V CDR1 and CDR2: LGHNA, YSLEER. CDR3 sequence reads: CASSRDRDYEQYF. The CDR3 coding sequence is TGCGCCAGCAGCCGGGACAGGGACTACGAGCAGTACTTC.

The chain uses TRBV4-1 and TRBJ1-1, with D maybe TRBD1 (6 bases). V was trimmed by 2 bases and J by 6 bases, leaving 16 bases between them. The CDR3 contains 15 residues. Germline loops: CDR1 MGHRA, CDR2 YSYEKL. For the CDR3, the DNA is TGCGCCAGCAGCCAACGACAGGCGCCCGTCGCTGAAGCTTTCTTT. Protein product: CASSQRQAPVAEAFF.

The rearrangement uses TRBV27 and TRBJ1-6; 10 bases align to TRBD1. With 0 bases clipped from V and 6 bases from J, the junction kept 14 bases outside the gene matches. The germline V gene has CDR1 MNHEY and CDR2 SMNVEV (reference sequence). The CDR3 contains 20 residues. Here the CDR3 DNA reads TGTGCCAGCAGTTTATCGTTTTCCCCTGGGGGGACAGGGGTTAATTCACCCCTCCACTTT. This gives the protein CASSLSFSPGGTGVNSPLHF.

This clone appeared a single time. This chain uses TRBV2 with TRBJ2-1; D is unclear. Germline CDR1 and CDR2: SNHLY and FYNNEI. The CDR3 is 13 amino acids. With 4 bases removed from V and 10 bases from J, the gap between germline ends came to 14 bases. The CDR3 protein is CASSVGSTGEQFF. The CDR3 nucleotides read TGTGCCAGCAGTGTAGGCTCGACCGGGGAGCAGTTCTTC.

The chain links TRBV9 to TRBJ2-3; 9 nucleotides agree with TRBD2. CDR1 and CDR2 from the germline V gene are SGDLS and YYNGEE. V shed 0 bases and J 3 bases; nucleotides not matched to a gene: 8. This CDR3 is built from 17 residues. The CDR3 here is CASSVGRASGITDTQYF. The CDR3 DNA is TGTGCCAGCAGCGTAGGAAGAGCTAGCGGGATTACAGATACGCAGTATTTT.

CDR3 in DNA: TGTGCCAGCTCTGGACAGGGCGATAATTCACCCCTCCACTTT. Amino acid sequence: CASSGQGDNSPLHF. The chain uses TRBV18 and TRBJ1-6, with 8 bases aligning to TRBD1. This CDR3 has 14 amino acids. Germline values: CDR1 KGHSH, CDR2 LQKENI. After removal of 6 bases from V and 5 bases from J, the junction contained 3 bases not matched to a gene.

This sequence joins TRBV9 and TRBJ2-3; the D call may be TRBD1 or TRBD2 (6 bases each). The CDR3 totals 15 residues. The ends were cut back, 2 bases at V and 4 bases at J, with 14 bases in the middle. Germline V lookup: CDR1 SGDLS, CDR2 YYNGEE. Here the CDR3 DNA reads TGTGCCAGCAGCGTCCACTACAGGGAGGCAGATACGCAGTATTTT. This gives the protein CASSVHYREADTQYF.

This clone appeared once. J is TRBJ2-2 and V is TRBV2, with D possibly matching TRBD2 (5 bases). This CDR3 region has 16 residues. The germline CDR1 and CDR2 sequences are SNHLY and FYNNEI. Trimming pared 3 bases from V and 1 base from J, leaving 12 bases between. The CDR3 DNA sequence: TGTGCCAGCAGTGATGTGGGCGGACTGAACACCGGGGAGCTGTTTTTT. Encoded protein: CASSDVGGLNTGELFF.

V gene TRBV9 combines with J gene TRBJ2-3; D possibly corresponds to TRBD2 (6 bases). Trimming removed 0 bases at V and 4 bases at J, with 12 bases between. Germline CDR1 and CDR2: SGDLS and YYNGEE. The CDR3 length is 15 residues. The CDR3 here is CASSVEEGRADTQYF. DNA of the CDR3: TGTGCCAGCAGCGTAGAGGAGGGGCGGGCAGATACGCAGTATTTT.

This clone was found a few times. The rearrangement links TRBV27 to TRBJ1-2, with D perhaps matching TRBD1 (6 bases). Between the trimmed V and J ends, which lost 6 bases and 8 bases, there was a span of 13 bases. CDR3 length: 12 amino acids. The germline gives CDR1 MNHEY, CDR2 SMNVEV (reference sequence). CDR3 protein: CASRAGDGGYTF. The CDR3 DNA sequence: TGTGCCAGCAGGGCAGGGGATGGGGGCTACACCTTC.

The DNA of the CDR3 is TGTGCCAGCAGACCCCCTAGTCGGGGGGGCGGGAGTGCAGATACGCAGTATTTT. It translates to CASRPPSRGGGSADTQYF. This sequence joins TRBV28 and TRBJ2-3; 8 bases line up with TRBD2. CDR3 length equals 18 residues. Germline V gene lookup returns CDR1 MDHEN and CDR2 SYDVKM. V trimming: 6 bases; J trimming: 4 bases; junction bases outside the gene matches: 18.

The chain recombines TRBV18 with TRBJ2-7, with D possibly being TRBD1 or TRBD2 (5 bases each). CDR3 size: 13 residues. The V end lost 0 bases, the J end lost 6 bases, and 9 bases lay between the germline ends. CDR1 is KGHSH and CDR2 is LQKENI in the germline V gene. CDR3 in DNA: TGTGCCAGCTCACCACCCAGTGGGGGCGAGCAGTACTTC. Protein sequence: CASSPPSGGEQYF.

This sequence joins TRBV9 and TRBJ1-2, with D perhaps TRBD1 (5 bases). Trimming took 4 bases from V and 6 from J, leaving 16 bases between them. This CDR3 comprises 14 residues. Per the germline V gene, CDR1 is SGDLS and CDR2 is YYNGEE. The chain's CDR3 is CASSIEEGLHGYTF. Written as DNA, the CDR3 is TGTGCCAGCAGCATCGAAGAGGGGCTTCATGGCTACACCTTC.